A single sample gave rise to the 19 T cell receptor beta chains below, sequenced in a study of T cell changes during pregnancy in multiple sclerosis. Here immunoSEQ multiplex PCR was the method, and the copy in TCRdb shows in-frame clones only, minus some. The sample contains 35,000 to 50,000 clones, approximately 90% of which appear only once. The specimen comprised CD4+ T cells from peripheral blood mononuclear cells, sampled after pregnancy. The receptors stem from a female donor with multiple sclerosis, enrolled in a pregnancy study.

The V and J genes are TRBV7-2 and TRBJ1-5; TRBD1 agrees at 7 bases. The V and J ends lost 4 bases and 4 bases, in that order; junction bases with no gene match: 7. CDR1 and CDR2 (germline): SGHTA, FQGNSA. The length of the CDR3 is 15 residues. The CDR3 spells CASSWMGQKNQPQHF. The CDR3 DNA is TGTGCCAGCAGCTGGATGGGACAGAAAAATCAGCCCCAGCATTTT.

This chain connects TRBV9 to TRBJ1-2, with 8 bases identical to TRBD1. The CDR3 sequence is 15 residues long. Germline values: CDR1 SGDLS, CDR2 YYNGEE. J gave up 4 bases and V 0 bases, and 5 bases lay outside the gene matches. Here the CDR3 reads CASSVDAGTGYGYTF. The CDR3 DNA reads TGTGCCAGCAGCGTAGATGCAGGGACAGGCTATGGCTACACCTTC.

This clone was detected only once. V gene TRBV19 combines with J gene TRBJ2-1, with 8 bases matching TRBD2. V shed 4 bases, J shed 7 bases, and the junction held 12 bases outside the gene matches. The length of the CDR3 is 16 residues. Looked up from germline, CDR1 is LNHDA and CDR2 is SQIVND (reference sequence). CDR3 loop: CASSTLGRAFVNEQFF. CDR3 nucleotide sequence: TGTGCCAGTAGTACCCTCGGGAGGGCCTTTGTAAATGAGCAGTTCTTC.

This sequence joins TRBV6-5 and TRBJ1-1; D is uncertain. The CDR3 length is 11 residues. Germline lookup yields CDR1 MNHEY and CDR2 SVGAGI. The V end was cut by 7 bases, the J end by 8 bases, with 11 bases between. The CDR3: CASNRGQEAFF. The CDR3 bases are TGTGCCAGCAACCGAGGGCAGGAAGCTTTCTTT.

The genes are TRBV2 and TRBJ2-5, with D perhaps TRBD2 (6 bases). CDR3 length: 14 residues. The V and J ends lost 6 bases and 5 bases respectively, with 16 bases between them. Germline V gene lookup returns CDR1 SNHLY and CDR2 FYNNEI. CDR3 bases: TGTGCCAGCAGAAAGACTAGTTTAACGGAGACCCAGTACTTC. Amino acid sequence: CASRKTSLTETQYF.

CDR3 nucleotide sequence: TGTGCCAGTAGTATGCGCGGGAGGGTTAGCACAGATACGCAGTATTTT. Translated: CASSMRGRVSTDTQYF. The chain recombines TRBV19 with TRBJ2-3; TRBD2 matches 9 bases. The V gene end was trimmed by 3 bases and the J gene end by 0 bases; junction bases not matched to a gene: 4. Germline-derived CDR1 and CDR2 are LNHDA and SQIVND (reference sequence). The CDR3 runs 16 residues.

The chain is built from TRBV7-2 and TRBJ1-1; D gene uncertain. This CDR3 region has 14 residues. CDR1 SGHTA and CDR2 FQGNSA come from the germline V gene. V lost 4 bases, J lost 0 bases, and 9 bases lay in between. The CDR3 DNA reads TGTGCCAGCAGCTCCCCGACATTGAACACTGAAGCTTTCTTT. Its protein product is CASSSPTLNTEAFF.

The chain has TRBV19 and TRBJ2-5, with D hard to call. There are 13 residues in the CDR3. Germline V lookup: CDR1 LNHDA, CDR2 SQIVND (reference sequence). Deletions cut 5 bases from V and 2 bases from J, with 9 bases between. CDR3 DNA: TGTGCCAGTAGTTTCAACAGACAAGAGACCCAGTACTTC. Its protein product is CASSFNRQETQYF.

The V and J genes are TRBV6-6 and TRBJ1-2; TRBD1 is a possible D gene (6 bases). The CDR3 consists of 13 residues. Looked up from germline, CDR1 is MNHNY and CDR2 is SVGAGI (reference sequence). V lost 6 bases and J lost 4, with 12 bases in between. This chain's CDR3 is CASSPDRTYGYTF. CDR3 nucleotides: TGTGCCAGCAGCCCAGACAGGACCTATGGCTACACCTTC.

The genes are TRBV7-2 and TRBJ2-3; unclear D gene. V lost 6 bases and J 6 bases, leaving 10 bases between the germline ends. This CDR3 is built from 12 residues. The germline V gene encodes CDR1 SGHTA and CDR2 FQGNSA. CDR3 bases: TGTGCCAGCAGTTGGAGTCTGGATACGCAGTATTTT. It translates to CASSWSLDTQYF.

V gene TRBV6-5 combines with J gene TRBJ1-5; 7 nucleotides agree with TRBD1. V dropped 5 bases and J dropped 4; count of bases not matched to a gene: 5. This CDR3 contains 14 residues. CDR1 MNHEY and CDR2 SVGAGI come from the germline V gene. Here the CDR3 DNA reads TGTGCCAGCAGTAGACAGGGTTTAAATCAGCCCCAGCATTTT. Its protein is CASSRQGLNQPQHF.

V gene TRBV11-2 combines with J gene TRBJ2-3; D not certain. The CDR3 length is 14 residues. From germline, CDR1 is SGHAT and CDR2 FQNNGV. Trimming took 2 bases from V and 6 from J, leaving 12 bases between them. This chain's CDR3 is CASSLNAALDTQYF. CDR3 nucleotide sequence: TGTGCCAGCAGCTTAAATGCGGCGTTGGATACGCAGTATTTT.

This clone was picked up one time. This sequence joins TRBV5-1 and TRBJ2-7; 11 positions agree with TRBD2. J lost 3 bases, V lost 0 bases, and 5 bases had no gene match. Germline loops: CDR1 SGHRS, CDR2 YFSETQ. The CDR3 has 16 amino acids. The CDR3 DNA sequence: TGCGCCAGCAGCTTGGGGCAAACTAGCGGGAGCTACGAGCAGTACTTC. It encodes CASSLGQTSGSYEQYF.

The CDR3 here is CASSFGTAANTGELFF. CDR3 coding DNA: TGTGCCAGCAGCTTCGGGACTGCCGCGAACACCGGGGAGCTGTTTTTT. This chain connects TRBV5-4 to TRBJ2-2; maybe TRBD2 (6 bases). Germline V gene lookup returns CDR1 SGHNT and CDR2 YYREEE (reference sequence). The length of the CDR3 is 16 residues. Trimming pared 2 bases from V and 0 bases from J, leaving 11 bases between. Looking up the rest from reference TRBV5-4 and TRBJ2-2 gives the full variable domain: ETGVTQSPTHLIKTRGQQVTLRCSSQSGHNTVSWYQQALGQGPQFIFQYYREEENGRGNFPPRFSGLQFPNYSSELNVNALELDDSALYLCASSFGTAANTGELFFGEGSRLTVL.

For the CDR3, the DNA is TGTGCCAGCAGCCAAGACACAGGGAGCTCTAACTATGGCTACACCTTC. Translated: CASSQDTGSSNYGYTF. This chain connects TRBV14 to TRBJ1-2, with D possibly matching TRBD1 (6 bases). The CDR3 has 16 amino acids. The V and J ends lost 0 bases and 0 bases respectively, with 11 bases between them. Per germline, CDR1 SGHDN and CDR2 FVKESK.

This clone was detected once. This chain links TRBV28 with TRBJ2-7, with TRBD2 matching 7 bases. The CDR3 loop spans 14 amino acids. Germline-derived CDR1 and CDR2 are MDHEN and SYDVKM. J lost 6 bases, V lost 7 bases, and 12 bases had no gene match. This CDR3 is CASNSGGRPTEQYF. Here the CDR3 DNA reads TGTGCCAGCAATTCGGGCGGGAGACCAACCGAGCAGTACTTC.

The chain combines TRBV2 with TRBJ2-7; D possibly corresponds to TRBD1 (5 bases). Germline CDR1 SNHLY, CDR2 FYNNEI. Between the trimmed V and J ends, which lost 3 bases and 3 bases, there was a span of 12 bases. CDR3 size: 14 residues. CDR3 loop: CASSEVDSFYEQYF. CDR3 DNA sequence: TGTGCCAGCAGTGAGGTCGACAGCTTCTACGAGCAGTACTTC.

The CDR3: CASILYGGGNQPQHF. The CDR3 DNA follows: TGTGCCAGCATACTATACGGAGGGGGCAATCAGCCCCAGCATTTT. The chain has TRBV6-1 and TRBJ1-5; perhaps TRBD1 as D (5 bases). Per the germline V gene, CDR1 is MNHNS and CDR2 is SASEGT. This CDR3 spans 15 amino acids. V was shortened by 7 bases and J by 2 bases, with 15 bases between the two germline ends.

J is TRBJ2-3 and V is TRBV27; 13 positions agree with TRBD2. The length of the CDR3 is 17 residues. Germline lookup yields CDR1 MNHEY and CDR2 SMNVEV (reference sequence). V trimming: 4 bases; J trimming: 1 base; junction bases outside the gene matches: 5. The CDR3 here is CASSSPGLAGGTDTQYF. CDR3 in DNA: TGTGCCAGCAGTTCCCCCGGACTAGCGGGAGGCACAGATACGCAGTATTTT.